This TCR beta chain was sequenced for a study of blood T cell repertoires in COVID-19. The overall study: Both acute and convalescent COVID-19 samples were obtained from the United States, Italy and Spain. Nucleic acid was either cDNA or gDNA, and it came from T cells, B-cell-depleted T cells, or PBMCs.

In the original workflow: Researchers report that nucleated cell counts were estimated from reference gene primer amplification. Sequenced by immunoSEQ multiplex PCR; TCRdb stores in-frame clones only, minus some. D and trimming come from the DNA, and the V and J calls and clone size come from that table. The profile covers fewer than 110,000 clones, with less than 85% appearing a single time and about 1.8% taken by the ten largest. This CDR3 has 12 amino acids. Trimming removed 6 bases from V and 8 bases from J, with 13 bases in between. Looked up from germline, CDR1 is MNHEY and CDR2 is SMNVEV (reference sequence).

The chain recombines TRBV27 with TRBJ1-2; D not certain. Source material: peripheral blood. The sequence derives from a woman between 70 and 85 years old with active or convalescent COVID-19. The CDR3, as DNA: TGTGCCAGCAGCTCCAACTTGAAGGGCTACACCTTC. This codes for CASSSNLKGYTF.